These 9 T cell receptor beta chains were all obtained from the same sample, sequenced in a study of CD8+ T cells in alopecia areata. In each case, RNA was isolated and then reverse transcribed into cDNA as the sequencing template. Produced via immunoSEQ multiplex PCR; TCRdb's table is partial and in-frame only. The profile covers more than 90,000 clones, none occurring a single time. Specimen: lesional skin. These TCRs come from a C3H/HeJ mouse with alopecia areata. Strain haplotype at MHC: H2-k.

This clone showed up just a few times. Germline and genes: mouse. Other DNA sequences in this sample translate to the same CDR3. The DNA read from the CDR3 is TGTGCCTGGAGTCTAGCTGGTAACTATGCT. Its protein is CAWSLAGNYA. The complete CDR3 protein is CAWSLAGNYAEQFF. This rearrangement joins TRBV31 to TRBJ2-1; no reliable D call. The read stops 4 residues short of the end of the CDR3; the missing end is completed from the germline J gene. The germline V gene has CDR1 GKSSPN and CDR2 SITVG. With 0 bases removed from V and 0 bases from J, the gap between germline ends came to 6 bases. The CDR3 contains 14 residues.

Turning to this clone: Here the gene names and germline are mouse. Coverage ceases 4 residues before the CDR3 finishes, and the germline J gene fills in the end. The chain is built from TRBV5 and TRBJ2-7, with TRBD1 matching 9 bases. J was trimmed by 3 bases and V by 0 bases; bases with no gene match: 3. Germline V gene lookup returns CDR1 LGHNA and CDR2 YNLKQL (reference sequence). The length of the CDR3 is 15 residues. The sequenced part of the CDR3 DNA is TGTGCCAGCAGCCAAGATCACAGGGGGCGCTAT. As protein: CASSQDHRGRY. The entire CDR3 protein is CASSQDHRGRYEQYF.

This clone has a handful of counts. The germline and genes are mouse ones. The CDR3 extends 4 residues past the end of the read, so its final part is completed from the germline J gene. The chain uses TRBV29 and TRBJ2-1; D gene ambiguous. CDR1 and CDR2 from the germline V gene are MSHET and SYDVDS. This CDR3 has 14 residues. V gave up 2 bases and J gave up 4 bases, with 9 bases separating them. The CDR3 sequence is CASSLDNKYAEQFF. CDR3 DNA (partial): TGTGCTAGCAGTTTAGATAACAAATATGCT.

The sample holds a few counts of this clone. All gene names here are mouse names. The missing CDR3 end, 4 residues past where the read stops, is filled in from the germline J gene. The rearrangement joins TRBV1 to TRBJ2-7; D possibly corresponds to TRBD2 (7 bases). CDR3 size: 15 residues. Germline CDR1 is NSQYPW and CDR2 is LRSPGD (reference sequence). The covered CDR3 bases are TGCACCTGCAGTGCAGATGTCTGGGGGCCTTAT. Encoded protein: CTCSADVWGPY. The full CDR3 is CTCSADVWGPYEQYF.

Comments on this clone: The gene symbols are mouse symbols. Sequencing ends 4 residues short of the CDR3 end; the germline J gene provides the rest. The rearrangement links TRBV13-3 to TRBJ1-4; no clear D. V was cut by 5 bases and J by 0 bases, with 8 bases left in between. The CDR3 spans 14 residues. Per the germline V gene, CDR1 is NNHDY and CDR2 is SYVADS. CDR3 region: CASRTKISNERLFF. The part of the CDR3 DNA that was read is TGTGCCAGCAGGACAAAAATTTCCAACGAA.

For this clone: Germline and genes here are mouse. Read data end 4 residues before the CDR3 end; the end is taken from the germline J gene. The J gene is TRBJ2-4, the V gene TRBV13-2, with 10 bases that match TRBD1. The CDR3 runs to 13 residues. CDR1 and CDR2 from the germline V gene are NNHNN and SYGAGS (reference sequence). Partial CDR3 DNA: TGTGCCAGCGGGGGGACAGGGGAAAAC. It codes for CASGGTGEN. The whole CDR3 protein is CASGGTGENTLYF.

This clone was picked up a small number of times. The gene names given are mouse names. The CDR3 DNA, read in part, is TGTGCCAGCAGTGACCCCCGGACAGCTGCAAACTCC. Translating it yields CASSDPRTAANS. The complete CDR3 protein is CASSDPRTAANSDYTF. The chain carries TRBV13-3 and TRBJ1-2, with D maybe TRBD1 (6 bases). The CDR3 goes on 4 residues after the read ends, and that part is filled in from the germline J gene. Per germline, CDR1 NNHDY and CDR2 SYVADS. The CDR3 length is 16 residues. V was clipped by 2 bases and J by 0 bases, with 14 bases between them.

This clone occurred a few times. There is a difference at residue 12 between the TCRdb protein and the DNA translation, so the protein given here was translated from the DNA. The genes are named according to mouse. With the read ending 3 residues before the CDR3 end, the germline J gene is used to fill in that end. The genes are TRBV13-2 and TRBJ1-3, with 8 bases matching TRBD1. The CDR3 is 15 amino acids. The germline gives CDR1 NNHNN, CDR2 SYGAGS (reference sequence). The ends lost 2 bases at V and 0 bases at J; junction bases unmatched: 1. This chain's CDR3 is CASGEDRVSGNTLYF. The DNA read from the CDR3 is TGTGCCAGCGGTGAGGACAGGGTTTCTGGAAATACG.

This clone has more than one count but fewer than ten. Mouse germline and gene names are used. The CDR3 end lies 4 residues beyond the end of the read and is filled in from the germline J gene. The chain links TRBV1 to TRBJ1-4; D is undetermined. Germline CDR1 is NSQYPW and CDR2 is LRSPGD (reference sequence). V lost 2 bases, J lost 0 bases, and 10 bases lay in between. This CDR3 region has 16 residues. The part of the CDR3 DNA that was read is TGCACCTGCAGTGCACCCACAAAACTTTCCAACGAA. It codes for CTCSAPTKLSNE. The entire CDR3 is CTCSAPTKLSNERLFF.